This TCR beta chain is drawn from a study of vaccination effects on CD4 cells after COVID-19. Produced via immunoSEQ multiplex PCR; TCRdb's table is partial and in-frame only. The table includes around 30,000 clones, over 70% detected once. The ViraFEST assay expanded antigen-specific CD4+ T cells with viral peptide pools before sequencing. Culturing for about 10 days preceded CD4+ T cell isolation. It was two doses of either the BNT162b2 or mRNA-1273 vaccine that participants received. Notes on this clone: Its antigen is currently unknown.

The sample was CD4+ T cells from PBMCs cultured with HCoV-229E spike peptides, taken after COVID-19 vaccination. This receptor was taken from a human donor who received a COVID-19 vaccine.

The CDR3 DNA sequence: TGTGCCAGCAGGGACTGGGCTAATGAAAAACTGTTTTTT. It is translated as CASRDWANEKLFF. The V gene is TRBV6-5, the J gene TRBJ1-4; unclear D gene. CDR1 and CDR2 (germline): MNHEY, SVGAGI. The CDR3 is made up of 13 amino acids. Trimming pared 6 bases from V and 3 bases from J, leaving 8 bases between.